This T cell receptor (beta chain) was obtained from a study of shared clonotypes between healthy human individuals. Using immunoSEQ multiplex PCR, the repertoire was profiled, and TCRdb retains in-frame clones only, with some absent. The sample holds fewer than 2.5 million clones, 90% to 95% seen once. As to this clone: The antigen remains unidentified. Other nucleotide sequences from this sample produce the same CDR3.

Study-wide results and limits: Sharing across four donors was highest in naive CD4 (around 5%) and lowest in memory CD8 (approximately 0.4%). The small donor group covered limited genetic and exposure diversity.

From CD4+ cells came CD45RA+ naive and CD45RA-negative memory subsets. The CDR3 loop spans 14 amino acids. V was pared by 1 base and J by 3 bases, with 11 bases between. Germline CDR1 is SGHRS and CDR2 is YFSETQ. The genes are TRBV5-1 and TRBJ2-7, with a tentative D call TRBD1 (5 bases). The origin of this receptor is a man between 18 and 29 years old in good health. Some clones in this sample may be carry-over from other donors' samples. Sequenced: naive CD4+ T cells from PBMCs. The subset was: CD45RA+ positively selected. The CDR3 sequence: CASSLSGLGYEQYF. CDR3 nucleotides: TGCGCCAGCAGCTTGTCAGGGTTGGGCTACGAGCAGTACTTC.